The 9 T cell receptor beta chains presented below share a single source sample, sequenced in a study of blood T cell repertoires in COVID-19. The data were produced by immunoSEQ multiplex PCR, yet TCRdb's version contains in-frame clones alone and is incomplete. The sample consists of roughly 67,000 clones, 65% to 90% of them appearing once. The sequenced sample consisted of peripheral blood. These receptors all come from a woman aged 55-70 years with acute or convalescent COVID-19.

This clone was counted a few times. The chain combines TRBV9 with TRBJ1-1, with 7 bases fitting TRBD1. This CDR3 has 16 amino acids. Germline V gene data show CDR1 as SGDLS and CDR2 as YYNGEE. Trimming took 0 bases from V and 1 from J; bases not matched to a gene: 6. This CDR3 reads CASSVGTGIGNTEAFF. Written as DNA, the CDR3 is TGTGCCAGCAGCGTAGGGACAGGTATAGGGAACACTGAAGCTTTCTTT. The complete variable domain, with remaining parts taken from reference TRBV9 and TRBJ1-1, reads DSGVTQTPKHLITATGQRVTLRCSPRSGDLSVYWYQQSLDQGLQFLIQYYNGEERAKGNILERFSAQQFPDLHSELNLSSLELGDSALYFCASSVGTGIGNTEAFFGQGTRLTVV.

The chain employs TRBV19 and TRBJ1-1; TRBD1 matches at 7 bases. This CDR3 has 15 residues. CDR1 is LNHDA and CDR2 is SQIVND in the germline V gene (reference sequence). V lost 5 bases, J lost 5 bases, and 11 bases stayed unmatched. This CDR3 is CASSVGGGAETEAFF. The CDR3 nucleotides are TGTGCCAGTAGTGTAGGGGGCGGCGCAGAGACTGAAGCTTTCTTT.

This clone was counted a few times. The DNA of the CDR3 is TGTGCCAGCAAAATCCGGGACAGGGATGTCGATGGCTACACCTTC. Its translation: CASKIRDRDVDGYTF. This sequence joins TRBV6-5 and TRBJ1-2; 9 nucleotides match TRBD1. Trimming removed 7 bases from V and 6 bases from J; junction bases left unmatched: 12. Germline V gene sequence: CDR1 MNHEY, CDR2 SVGAGI. The length of the CDR3 is 15 residues.

The CDR3 coding sequence is TGCGCCAGCAGCCATACGGGAAACTCTGGAAACACCATATATTTT. As protein: CASSHTGNSGNTIYF. The rearrangement links TRBV4-1 to TRBJ1-3; no clear D gene. V dropped 3 bases and J dropped 0 bases, with 9 bases sitting between them. The CDR3 contains 15 residues. Germline V gene data show CDR1 as MGHRA and CDR2 as YSYEKL.

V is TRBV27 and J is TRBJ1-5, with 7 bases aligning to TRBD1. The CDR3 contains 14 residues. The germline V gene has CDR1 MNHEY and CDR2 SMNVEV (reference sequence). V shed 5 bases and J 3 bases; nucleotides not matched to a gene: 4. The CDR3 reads CASSATGSNQPQHF. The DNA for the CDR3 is TGTGCCAGCAGTGCGACAGGGTCCAATCAGCCCCAGCATTTT.

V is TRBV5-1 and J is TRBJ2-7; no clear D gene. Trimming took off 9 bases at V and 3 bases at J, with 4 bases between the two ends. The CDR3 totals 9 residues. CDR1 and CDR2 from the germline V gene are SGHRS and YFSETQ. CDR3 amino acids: CANFYEQYF. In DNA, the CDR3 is TGCGCCAACTTCTACGAGCAGTACTTC.

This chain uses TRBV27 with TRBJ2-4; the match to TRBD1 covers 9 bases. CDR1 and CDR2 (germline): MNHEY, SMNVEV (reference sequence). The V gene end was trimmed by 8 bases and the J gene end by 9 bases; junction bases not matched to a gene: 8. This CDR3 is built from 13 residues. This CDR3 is CASPDRGIRIQYF. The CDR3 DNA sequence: TGTGCCAGCCCCGACAGGGGGATCCGCATTCAGTACTTC.

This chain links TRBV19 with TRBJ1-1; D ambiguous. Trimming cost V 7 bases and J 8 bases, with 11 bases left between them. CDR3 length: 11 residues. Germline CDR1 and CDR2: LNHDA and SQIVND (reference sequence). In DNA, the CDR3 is TGTGCCAGTACTCAGGCTGTCGAAGCTTTCTTT. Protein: CASTQAVEAFF.

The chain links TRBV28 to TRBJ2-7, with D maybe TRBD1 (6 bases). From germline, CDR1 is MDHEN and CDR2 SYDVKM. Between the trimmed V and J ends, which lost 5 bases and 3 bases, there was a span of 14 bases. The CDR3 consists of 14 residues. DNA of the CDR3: TGTGCCAGCAGTCAGACAGGTTTCAACTACGAGCAGTACTTC. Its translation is CASSQTGFNYEQYF.